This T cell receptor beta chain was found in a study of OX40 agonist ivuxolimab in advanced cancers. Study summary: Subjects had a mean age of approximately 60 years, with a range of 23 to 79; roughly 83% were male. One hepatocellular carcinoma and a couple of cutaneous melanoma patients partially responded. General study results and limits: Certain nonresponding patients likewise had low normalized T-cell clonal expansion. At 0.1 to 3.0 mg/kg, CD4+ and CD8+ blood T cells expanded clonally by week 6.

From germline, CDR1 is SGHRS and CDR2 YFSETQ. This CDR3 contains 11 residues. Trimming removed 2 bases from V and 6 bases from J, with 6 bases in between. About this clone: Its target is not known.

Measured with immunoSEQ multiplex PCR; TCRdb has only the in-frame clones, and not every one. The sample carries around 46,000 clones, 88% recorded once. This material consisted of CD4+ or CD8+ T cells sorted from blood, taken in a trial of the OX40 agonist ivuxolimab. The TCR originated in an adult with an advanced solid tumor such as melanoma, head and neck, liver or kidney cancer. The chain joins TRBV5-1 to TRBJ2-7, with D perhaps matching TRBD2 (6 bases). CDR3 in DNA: TGCGCCAGCAGCTTCGGGGGCGAGCAGTACTTC. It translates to CASSFGGEQYF.